These 10 T cell receptor beta chains came from one sample sequenced in a study of cytomegalovirus exposure and HLA in healthy donors. PCR involved 60 Vbeta and 13 Jbeta primers. Profiling relied on immunoSEQ multiplex PCR, and the TCRdb table lists in-frame clones only, not all of them. The sample lists about 61,000 clones, more than 80% occurring once. The sample was PBMCs. The receptor set was obtained from a man aged 25 to 40 in good health and CMV-seropositive.

The chain's CDR3 is CSVEGQGRHYGYTF. Written as DNA, the CDR3 is TGCAGCGTTGAAGGGCAGGGGCGCCACTATGGCTACACCTTC. V and J are TRBV29-1 and TRBJ1-2, with TRBD1 as a possible D gene (6 bases). V lost 1 base and J 3 bases, leaving 12 bases between the germline ends. The germline CDR1 and CDR2 sequences are SQVTM and ANQGSEA. CDR3 length: 14 amino acids.

The chain recombines TRBV6-1 with TRBJ1-3, with D possibly TRBD1 on 6 matching bases. The germline V gene encodes CDR1 MNHNS and CDR2 SASEGT. The CDR3 is 15 amino acids. With 6 bases removed from V and 4 bases from J, the gap between germline ends came to 16 bases. Here the CDR3 DNA reads TGTGCCAGCAGCCCTTCGGGGGGCGAGGGAAACACCATATATTTT. Its protein product is CASSPSGGEGNTIYF.

The chain is built from TRBV7-3 and TRBJ2-6; no clear D. This CDR3 contains 14 residues. V lost 2 bases to trimming and J lost 3 bases, with 5 bases between them. CDR1 is SGHTA and CDR2 is FQGTGA in the germline V gene. CDR3 bases: TGTGCCAGCAGCTTATCGTATGGGGCCAACGTCCTGACTTTC. This gives the protein CASSLSYGANVLTF.

The chain employs TRBV19 and TRBJ1-5; a possible D gene is TRBD1 (6 bases). V was cut by 3 bases and J by 5 bases, with 11 bases left in between. Germline V gene sequence: CDR1 LNHDA, CDR2 SQIVND (reference sequence). The CDR3 loop spans 14 amino acids. The CDR3 loop reads CASSMWGGHQPQHF. CDR3 coding DNA: TGTGCCAGTAGTATGTGGGGGGGCCATCAGCCCCAGCATTTT.

The V and J genes are TRBV6-5 and TRBJ1-2; 12 bases are shared with TRBD1. J was trimmed by 7 bases and V by 8 bases; bases with no gene match: 5. The CDR3 is made up of 13 amino acids. CDR1 is MNHEY, CDR2 SVGAGI, per germline. The CDR3 is CASRDRGLGGYTF. Written as DNA, the CDR3 is TGTGCCAGCCGGGACAGGGGGCTCGGTGGCTACACCTTC.

This chain links TRBV21-1 with TRBJ1-2; TRBD1, the table's D call, lacks a check against the DNA. TRBV21-1 is tagged as a pseudogene. CDR3 length equals 13 residues. The CDR3 DNA reads TGTGCCAGCAGAGGACACTATAACTATGGCTACACCTTC. This gives the protein CASRGHYNYGYTF.

The V call is TRBV19, the J call TRBJ1-4; D not resolved. This CDR3 contains 13 residues. Trimming cost V 7 bases and J 8 bases, with 14 bases left between them. Germline-derived CDR1 and CDR2 are LNHDA and SQIVND (reference sequence). The CDR3 protein is CASTHSGGEKLFF. As DNA, the CDR3 is TGTGCCAGTACCCACTCCGGCGGGGAAAAACTGTTTTTT.

The rearrangement uses TRBV28 and TRBJ1-1, with unresolved D. This CDR3 is built from 14 residues. Germline values: CDR1 MDHEN, CDR2 SYDVKM. V was cut by 3 bases and J by 1 base, with 9 bases left in between. Written as DNA, the CDR3 is TGTGCCAGCAGTTTGAAGGAGCCGAACACTGAAGCTTTCTTT. Translating gives CASSLKEPNTEAFF.

The chain recombines TRBV19 with TRBJ1-3; D may be TRBD1 (5 bases). The germline gives CDR1 LNHDA, CDR2 SQIVND (reference sequence). This CDR3 has 16 residues. V was clipped by 6 bases and J by 0 bases, with 15 bases between them. In DNA, the CDR3 is TGTGCCAGTAGGCAGACAGACCTGAGCTCTGGAAACACCATATATTTT. Encoded protein: CASRQTDLSSGNTIYF.

The chain employs TRBV25-1 and TRBJ2-1; 7 nucleotides agree with TRBD2. Germline CDR1 MGHDK, CDR2 SYGVNS. V lost 2 bases to trimming and J lost 10 bases; unmatched junction nucleotides: 5. The CDR3 sequence is 13 residues long. In nucleotides, the CDR3 is TGTGCCAGCAGTGAAGGGCGGGAGCGGGAGCAGTTCTTC. Encoded protein: CASSEGREREQFF.